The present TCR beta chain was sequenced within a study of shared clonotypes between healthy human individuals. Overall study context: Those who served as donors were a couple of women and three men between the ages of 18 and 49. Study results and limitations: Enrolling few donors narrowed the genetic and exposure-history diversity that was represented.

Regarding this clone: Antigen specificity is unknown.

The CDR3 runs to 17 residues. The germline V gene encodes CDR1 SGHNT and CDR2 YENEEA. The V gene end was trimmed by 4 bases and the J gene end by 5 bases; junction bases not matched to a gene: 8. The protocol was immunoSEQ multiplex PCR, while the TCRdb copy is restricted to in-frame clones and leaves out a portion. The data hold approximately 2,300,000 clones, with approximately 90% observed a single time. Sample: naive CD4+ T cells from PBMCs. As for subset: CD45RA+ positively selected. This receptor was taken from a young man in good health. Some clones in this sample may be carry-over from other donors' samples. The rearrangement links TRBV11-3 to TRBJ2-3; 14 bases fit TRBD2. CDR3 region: CASSCITGTSGRDTQYF. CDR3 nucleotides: TGTGCCAGCAGCTGTATTACCGGGACTAGCGGGAGAGATACGCAGTATTTT.